A selection of T cell receptor beta chains follows, all from one sample in a study of blood T cell repertoires in COVID-19. Measured with immunoSEQ multiplex PCR; TCRdb has only the in-frame clones, and not every one. This sample carries about 130,000 clones, roughly 77% of them seen once, and the ten largest clones take 5%. Sample: peripheral blood. The receptors shown here come from a woman in her 70s with COVID-19, enrolled during active disease. Each CDR3 is given with its conserved first and last residue. The D gene is left open where the match is weak. Clone size is shown for a subset of rows, as once, few, many or a class of expanded clone.

CDR3nt: TGCGCCAGCAGCCACCGAACCGGGACAGGGATTGTCGAGCAGTACTTC
CDR3aa: CASSHRTGTGIVEQYF
d_gene: TRBD1
j_gene: TRBJ2-7
v_gene: TRBV4-3
abundance: -

CDR3nt: TGTGCCAGCAGCCAAGTAGATCAGGGGTCGAATGAAAAACTGTTTTTT
CDR3aa: CASSQVDQGSNEKLFF
d_gene: -
j_gene: TRBJ1-4
v_gene: TRBV3-1/TRBV3-2
abundance: -

CDR3nt: TGTGCCAGCAGCCCCCTGACTAGCGGGGGCTACAATGAGCAGTTCTTC
CDR3aa: CASSPLTSGGYNEQFF
d_gene: TRBD2
j_gene: TRBJ2-1
v_gene: TRBV3-1/TRBV3-2
abundance: -

CDR3nt: TGTGCCAGTAGACCCGGGACTAGCGGGGGAGGAACGCAGTATTTT
CDR3aa: CASRPGTSGGGTQYF
d_gene: TRBD2
j_gene: TRBJ2-3
v_gene: TRBV19
abundance: -

CDR3nt: TGTGCCAGTAGTATAGAGGGCGGGGGAAACAATGAGCAGTTCTTC
CDR3aa: CASSIEGGGNNEQFF
d_gene: TRBD2
j_gene: TRBJ2-1
v_gene: TRBV19
abundance: -

CDR3nt: TGCGCCAGCAGCGGACAGGGGGGATTGTGGGAGCAGTACTTC
CDR3aa: CASSGQGGLWEQYF
d_gene: TRBD1
j_gene: TRBJ2-7
v_gene: TRBV5-1
abundance: -

CDR3nt: TGTGCCGGCACCTCCGACAGATTCTATGGCTACACCTTC
CDR3aa: CAGTSDRFYGYTF
d_gene: -
j_gene: TRBJ1-2
v_gene: TRBV19
abundance: -

CDR3nt: TGCGCCAGCAGCCAGACCTCAGCGAGGTCCTATAATTCACCCCTCCACTTT
CDR3aa: CASSQTSARSYNSPLHF
d_gene: -
j_gene: TRBJ1-6
v_gene: TRBV4-1
abundance: -

CDR3nt: TGTGCCAGCAGCCCGGGAGGGGACGGCTATGGCTACACCTTC
CDR3aa: CASSPGGDGYGYTF
d_gene: -
j_gene: TRBJ1-2
v_gene: TRBV5-6
abundance: -

CDR3nt: TGCAGCGTTGTCCCCGACGCAGGGGTGGCTGGCTACACCTTC
CDR3aa: CSVVPDAGVAGYTF
d_gene: -
j_gene: TRBJ1-2
v_gene: TRBV29-1
abundance: -

CDR3nt: TGCGCCAGCAGCTATATAGGGACTAGCGGGGTTTACAATGAGCAGTTCTTC
CDR3aa: CASSYIGTSGVYNEQFF
d_gene: TRBD2
j_gene: TRBJ2-1
v_gene: TRBV5-1
abundance: many

CDR3nt: TGTGCCAGCAGCGCCACAGGGGGGACTAGCGGGGCCCAGCAGTACTTC
CDR3aa: CASSATGGTSGAQQYF
d_gene: TRBD2
j_gene: TRBJ2-7
v_gene: TRBV9
abundance: -

CDR3nt: TGCGCCAGCAGCCACGGGTCGACTGGAAACACCATATATTTT
CDR3aa: CASSHGSTGNTIYF
d_gene: -
j_gene: TRBJ1-3
v_gene: TRBV5-1
abundance: -

CDR3nt: TGTGCCAGCGCGGGGCCGGGGGCCGGGGAGCTGTTTTTT
CDR3aa: CASAGPGAGELFF
d_gene: -
j_gene: TRBJ2-2
v_gene: TRBV24-1
abundance: -

CDR3nt: TGTGCCAGCAGGACAGGGGCCGCGGAAGCTTTCTTT
CDR3aa: CASRTGAAEAFF
d_gene: TRBD1
j_gene: TRBJ1-1
v_gene: TRBV5-4
abundance: -

CDR3nt: TGTGCCAGCAGCCAGACAGGCACCCCCTACGAGCAGTACTTC
CDR3aa: CASSQTGTPYEQYF
d_gene: -
j_gene: TRBJ2-7
v_gene: TRBV5-6
abundance: -

CDR3nt: TGTGCCAGCAGCTTCGGTCGGACCGGGGGGACCTATAATTCACCCCTCCACTTT
CDR3aa: CASSFGRTGGTYNSPLHF
d_gene: -
j_gene: TRBJ1-6
v_gene: TRBV5-6
abundance: -

CDR3nt: TGTGCCAGCAGCTTGGGAGTCCCTGGAAACACCATATATTTT
CDR3aa: CASSLGVPGNTIYF
d_gene: -
j_gene: TRBJ1-3
v_gene: TRBV7-9
abundance: -

CDR3nt: TGTGCCAGTAAAAGTAGCGGGGACACAGATACGCAGTATTTT
CDR3aa: CASKSSGDTDTQYF
d_gene: TRBD2
j_gene: TRBJ2-3
v_gene: TRBV19
abundance: -

CDR3nt: TGCGCCAGCAGCCAAGAAAGGGGAGGGCCTCGTACCTACGAGCAGTACTTC
CDR3aa: CASSQERGGPRTYEQYF
d_gene: TRBD2
j_gene: TRBJ2-7
v_gene: TRBV3-1/TRBV3-2
abundance: -

CDR3nt: TGCAGCGTCCCGGGACAGGGATTTGCCTATGGCTACACCTTC
CDR3aa: CSVPGQGFAYGYTF
d_gene: TRBD1
j_gene: TRBJ1-2
v_gene: TRBV29-1
abundance: -

CDR3nt: TGTGCCAGCAGCTTACCGGGAACTGAAGCTTTCTTT
CDR3aa: CASSLPGTEAFF
d_gene: -
j_gene: TRBJ1-1
v_gene: TRBV7-3
abundance: -

CDR3nt: TGTGCCAGCAGCGTAGCGGGGGGTGTACCGGAGACCCAGTACTTC
CDR3aa: CASSVAGGVPETQYF
d_gene: TRBD2
j_gene: TRBJ2-5
v_gene: TRBV9
abundance: -

CDR3nt: TGTGCCACCGCAGCGAGGGAGGCGAACACTGAAGCTTTCTTT
CDR3aa: CATAAREANTEAFF
d_gene: -
j_gene: TRBJ1-1
v_gene: TRBV6-5
abundance: -

CDR3nt: TGTGCCAGCAGTTCCTCCCCTAATCAGCCCCAGCATTTT
CDR3aa: CASSSSPNQPQHF
d_gene: -
j_gene: TRBJ1-5
v_gene: TRBV27
abundance: -

CDR3nt: TGTGCCAGTAGTATGGTTACGGGACTGTCGGGTGAGCAGTTCTTC
CDR3aa: CASSMVTGLSGEQFF
d_gene: -
j_gene: TRBJ2-1
v_gene: TRBV19
abundance: few

CDR3nt: TGTGCCACCAGTGATTTGGTAGGGGAGGTAGATACGCAGTATTTT
CDR3aa: CATSDLVGEVDTQYF
d_gene: -
j_gene: TRBJ2-3
v_gene: TRBV24-1
abundance: -

CDR3nt: TGTGCCAGCAGTTTACCGCCCGAGGAGACCCAGTACTTC
CDR3aa: CASSLPPEETQYF
d_gene: -
j_gene: TRBJ2-5
v_gene: TRBV12-3/TRBV12-4
abundance: -

CDR3nt: TGTGCCAGCAGCCAAGCAGGGGAGACCCAGTACTTC
CDR3aa: CASSQAGETQYF
d_gene: -
j_gene: TRBJ2-5
v_gene: TRBV11-2
abundance: -

CDR3nt: TGCAGCGTTTCTAGCGGGGGGGGCATTCAGTACTTC
CDR3aa: CSVSSGGGIQYF
d_gene: TRBD2
j_gene: TRBJ2-4
v_gene: TRBV29-1
abundance: -

CDR3nt: TGTGCCAGCAGCTTCTGGGGGCCGGGAGATACGCAGTATTTT
CDR3aa: CASSFWGPGDTQYF
d_gene: -
j_gene: TRBJ2-3
v_gene: TRBV7-9
abundance: -

CDR3nt: TGTGCCAGCAGCTTAGGCCGGGATTACCCCCTCCACTTT
CDR3aa: CASSLGRDYPLHF
d_gene: -
j_gene: TRBJ1-6
v_gene: TRBV7-6
abundance: -

CDR3nt: TGCGCCAGCAGCCAAGATGCGGATAACTATGGCTACACCTTC
CDR3aa: CASSQDADNYGYTF
d_gene: -
j_gene: TRBJ1-2
v_gene: TRBV4-1
abundance: -

CDR3nt: TGTGCCACCAGTGGTTCAGGGGAACAGCCCCAGCATTTT
CDR3aa: CATSGSGEQPQHF
d_gene: -
j_gene: TRBJ1-5
v_gene: TRBV24-1
abundance: -

CDR3nt: TGCAGTGCTAGTTACCTTAGCGGGGGGGCCTATGATGAGCAGTTCTTC
CDR3aa: CSASYLSGGAYDEQFF
d_gene: TRBD2
j_gene: TRBJ2-1
v_gene: TRBV20-1
abundance: -

CDR3nt: TGTGCCATCAGTGCCGGGACAGGGACAACCTACGAGCAGTACTTC
CDR3aa: CAISAGTGTTYEQYF
d_gene: TRBD1
j_gene: TRBJ2-7
v_gene: TRBV10-3
abundance: once

CDR3nt: TGTGCCTGGAGTCTAACCGTCGCTAACTATGGCTACACCTTC
CDR3aa: CAWSLTVANYGYTF
d_gene: -
j_gene: TRBJ1-2
v_gene: TRBV30
abundance: -

CDR3nt: TGTGCCAGCAGCCAAGCATACGAGCAGTACTTC
CDR3aa: CASSQAYEQYF
d_gene: -
j_gene: TRBJ2-7
v_gene: TRBV14
abundance: -

CDR3nt: TGTGCCAGCAGTCTGACAGCGAATTCACCCCTCCACTTT
CDR3aa: CASSLTANSPLHF
d_gene: -
j_gene: TRBJ1-6
v_gene: TRBV12-3/TRBV12-4
abundance: few

CDR3nt: TGTGCCAGCAGCTCCCGGGGTGAAAGCCCGGAACACTTT
CDR3aa: CASSSRGESPEHF
d_gene: -
j_gene: TRBJ1-6
v_gene: TRBV7-2
abundance: -

CDR3nt: TGTGCCAGCAGTGACTCCGCACTAGCGGGGGTAGATGAGCAGTTCTTC
CDR3aa: CASSDSALAGVDEQFF
d_gene: TRBD2
j_gene: TRBJ2-1
v_gene: TRBV6-4
abundance: -

CDR3nt: TGTGCCAGCAGCTTAGTCGCAGATACGCAGTATTTT
CDR3aa: CASSLVADTQYF
d_gene: -
j_gene: TRBJ2-3
v_gene: TRBV7-9
abundance: -

CDR3nt: TGTGCCAGTAGATCCGGGACAGGGGGTGGCTACACCTTC
CDR3aa: CASRSGTGGGYTF
d_gene: TRBD1
j_gene: TRBJ1-2
v_gene: TRBV19
abundance: -

CDR3nt: TGTGCCAGCAGCCTGGACGGGGAGAATTCACCCCTCCACTTT
CDR3aa: CASSLDGENSPLHF
d_gene: -
j_gene: TRBJ1-6
v_gene: TRBV7-9
abundance: -

CDR3nt: TGTGCCAGCAGCTTTCAGGGGAACTATGGCTACACCTTC
CDR3aa: CASSFQGNYGYTF
d_gene: -
j_gene: TRBJ1-2
v_gene: TRBV5-4
abundance: -

CDR3nt: TGTGCCAGCAGTTCCGACAGGGCCTACGAGCAGTACTTC
CDR3aa: CASSSDRAYEQYF
d_gene: TRBD1
j_gene: TRBJ2-7
v_gene: TRBV27
abundance: -

CDR3nt: TGTGCCAGCAGTTTAAGGGGCAGGGGTGATGAGCAGTTCTTC
CDR3aa: CASSLRGRGDEQFF
d_gene: -
j_gene: TRBJ2-1
v_gene: TRBV27
abundance: once

CDR3nt: TGTGCCAGCTCGCGGAGCGGGGGATACGAGCAGTACTTC
CDR3aa: CASSRSGGYEQYF
d_gene: TRBD2
j_gene: TRBJ2-7
v_gene: TRBV6-5
abundance: -

CDR3nt: TGTGCCAGCAGCTTACCACAGGGGACCTCTGAAGCTTTCTTT
CDR3aa: CASSLPQGTSEAFF
d_gene: TRBD1
j_gene: TRBJ1-1
v_gene: TRBV7-9
abundance: -

CDR3nt: TGTGCCAGCTCACCACCCGGAGCAGGGGGGAACACTGAAGCTTTCTTT
CDR3aa: CASSPPGAGGNTEAFF
d_gene: TRBD1
j_gene: TRBJ1-1
v_gene: TRBV18
abundance: -

CDR3nt: TGCGCCAGCAGCTCAACAGGGGGCTCCTACGAGCAGTACTTC
CDR3aa: CASSSTGGSYEQYF
d_gene: TRBD1
j_gene: TRBJ2-7
v_gene: TRBV5-1
abundance: few